These 23 T cell receptor beta chains came from one sample sequenced in a study of blood T cells in healthy people across ages. Next came a second PCR, run for roughly 6 to 11 cycles, which used a sample-barcoded 5' primer along with a J-beta primer mix. TCRdb re-derived calls from the 5' RACE reads in MiXCR, one entry per CDR3 protein. The sample carries about 1,400,000 distinct CDR3 sequences, 35% to 45% recorded once. The sequenced sample was blood. The receptor set was obtained from a woman younger than 30 in good health.

The J gene is TRBJ2-3, the V gene TRBV6-2 or TRBV6-3; TRBD2 agrees at 8 bases. The length of the CDR3 is 15 residues. Unmatched junction bases numbered 9, after V lost 6 bases and J lost 4 bases. Germline V CDR1 and CDR2: MNHEY, SVGEGT. CDR3 coding DNA: TGTGCCAGCAGCCCTCGGACTAGCTTCTCAGATACGCAGTATTTT. Its translation is CASSPRTSFSDTQYF.

This sequence joins TRBV7-3 and TRBJ2-4; the match to TRBD2 covers 11 bases. This CDR3 spans 15 amino acids. With 4 bases clipped from V and 5 bases from J, the junction kept 4 bases outside the gene matches. Germline V gene sequence: CDR1 SGHTA, CDR2 FQGTGA. CDR3 nucleotides: TGTGCCAGCAGCTCCCCGGGACTAGCGGAAAACATTCAGTACTTC. Its protein product is CASSSPGLAENIQYF.

This clonotype was detected many times. The V gene is TRBV7-9, the J gene TRBJ2-5; D is undetermined. Trimming pared 3 bases from V and 11 bases from J, leaving 22 bases between. This CDR3 region has 15 residues. The germline V gene encodes CDR1 SEHNR and CDR2 FQNEAQ (reference sequence). The CDR3 is CASSFVSNTVLEQYF. The CDR3 DNA sequence: TGTGCCAGCAGCTTCGTCAGCAATACGGTGTTGGAGCAGTACTTC.

This rearrangement joins TRBV29-1 to TRBJ2-5; 7 bases align to TRBD1. Germline-derived CDR1 and CDR2 are SQVTM and ANQGSEA. V trimming: 4 bases; J trimming: 4 bases; junction bases outside the gene matches: 15. This CDR3 is built from 16 residues. DNA for the CDR3: TGCAGCGTTGCCACTGGCGGCAGGGGGTCAGGAGAGACCCAGTACTTC. The encoded protein is CSVATGGRGSGETQYF.

This clonotype showed up just a few times. The chain couples TRBV27 to TRBJ2-7; D unresolved. Germline V gives CDR1 MNHEY, CDR2 SMNVEV (reference sequence). CDR3 size: 14 residues. V was clipped by 0 bases and J by 2 bases, with 8 bases between them. The CDR3 sequence is CASSLSPGAYEQYF. CDR3 nucleotide sequence: TGTGCCAGCAGTTTATCCCCAGGAGCCTACGAGCAGTACTTC.

This clonotype was detected only a few times. V usage is TRBV27 and J usage is TRBJ2-3, with 11 bases matching TRBD2. The V segment lost 6 bases and the J segment 5 bases; nucleotides outside the gene matches: 10. Germline V gene sequence: CDR1 MNHEY, CDR2 SMNVEV (reference sequence). CDR3 length: 16 residues. CDR3: CASRTIAGGGRDTQYF. CDR3 nucleotide sequence: TGTGCCAGCAGAACCATAGCGGGAGGGGGCAGAGATACGCAGTATTTT.

The chain recombines TRBV5-1 with TRBJ2-7; TRBD2 matches 12 bases. The CDR3 runs to 15 residues. The V and J ends lost 0 bases and 6 bases, in that order; junction bases with no gene match: 4. CDR1 SGHRS and CDR2 YFSETQ come from the germline V gene. The CDR3 loop is CASSLALAGGGEQYF. DNA for the CDR3: TGCGCCAGCAGCTTGGCGCTAGCGGGAGGGGGCGAGCAGTACTTC.

This clonotype showed up just a few times. The CDR3 loop is CSAQTTKSSYEQYF. CDR3 in DNA: TGCAGTGCGCAGACTACTAAGAGCTCCTACGAGCAGTACTTC. The chain recombines TRBV20-1 with TRBJ2-7, with D tentatively TRBD2 (5 bases). CDR3 length: 14 amino acids. CDR1 and CDR2 (germline): DFQATT, SNEGSKA (reference sequence). The V end was cut by 6 bases, the J end by 0 bases, with 15 bases between.

CDR3 in amino acids: CSARNPGNSSTDTQYF. The DNA for the CDR3 is TGCAGTGCTAGAAATCCGGGAAACTCTAGCACAGATACGCAGTATTTT. The gene calls are TRBV20-1 and TRBJ2-3, with D possibly matching TRBD2 (5 bases). V lost 2 bases to trimming and J lost 0 bases, with 15 bases between them. There are 16 residues in the CDR3. CDR1 and CDR2 from the germline V gene are DFQATT and SNEGSKA (reference sequence).

Ten or more counts support this clonotype. The J gene is TRBJ1-2, the V gene TRBV12-3 or TRBV12-4; D is ambiguous. The CDR3 runs 12 residues. The V end was cut by 6 bases, the J end by 3 bases, with 8 bases between. The CDR3 DNA follows: TGTGCCAGCAGCCCACGGGACTATGGCTACACCTTC. Translated, it gives CASSPRDYGYTF.

In its sample, this clonotype was seen a few times. This chain connects TRBV10-3 to TRBJ2-1; D perhaps matches TRBD1 (5 bases). V lost 0 bases, J lost 9 bases, and 12 bases lay in between. Germline values: CDR1 ENHRY, CDR2 SYGVKD. This CDR3 is 14 amino acids long. The DNA of the CDR3 is TGTGCCATCAGTGAGTCAGCAGGGAATGGTGAGCAGTTCTTC. It translates to CAISESAGNGEQFF.

The chain carries TRBV10-3 and TRBJ2-7; possibly TRBD1 or TRBD2 for D (7 bases each). V lost 6 bases, J lost 5 bases, and 20 bases lay in between. CDR1 and CDR2 (germline): ENHRY, SYGVKD. This CDR3 spans 15 amino acids. The CDR3 nucleotides read TGTGCCATCAGAGGGGGCGCGGGGGCGCTGGACGAGCAGTACTTC. Its protein product is CAIRGGAGALDEQYF.

This chain uses TRBV10-3 with TRBJ1-1; tentatively, D is TRBD1 (5 bases). Trimming left V 6 bases short and J 6 bases short, with 23 bases between. The CDR3 totals 16 residues. Germline CDR1 ENHRY, CDR2 SYGVKD. CDR3 DNA sequence: TGTGCCATCAGCCGCGGCGAAAACGGGGGAACCCCTGAAGCTTTCTTT. Translation: CAISRGENGGTPEAFF.

This clonotype came up a few times. This rearrangement joins TRBV12-3 or TRBV12-4 to TRBJ2-3; 10 bases map to TRBD2. CDR3 length equals 19 residues. V shed 7 bases and J 4 bases; nucleotides not matched to a gene: 20. The CDR3: CASIPSLDFRGTSADTQYF. CDR3 DNA sequence: TGTGCCAGCATCCCAAGTTTAGATTTTCGTGGGACTAGCGCAGATACGCAGTATTTT.

This clonotype was seen a single time. The V gene is TRBV5-1, the J gene TRBJ1-6; D not certain. From germline, CDR1 is SGHRS and CDR2 YFSETQ. V lost 4 bases to trimming and J lost 10 bases, with 15 bases between them. CDR3 length equals 14 residues. CDR3 amino acids: CASSGLVNDSPLHF. DNA for the CDR3: TGCGCCAGCAGCGGGCTGGTGAATGACTCACCCCTCCACTTT.

V usage is TRBV10-1 and J usage is TRBJ2-7; 12 nucleotides line up with TRBD2. The CDR3 has 17 amino acids. Losses at the gene ends were 6 bases for V and 5 bases for J; bases not matched to a gene: 14. Germline-derived CDR1 and CDR2 are WNHNN and SYGVQD (reference sequence). The chain's CDR3 is CASRDPGLAGSGHEQYF. In DNA, the CDR3 is TGCGCCAGCAGGGACCCGGGACTAGCGGGCTCGGGCCACGAGCAGTACTTC.

This chain uses TRBV3-1 with TRBJ2-5; D ambiguous. The J call may not be correct, given that the DNA end is closer to TRBJ2-7. The germline V gene has CDR1 LGHDT and CDR2 YNNKEL (reference sequence). This CDR3 is 15 amino acids long. The CDR3 sequence is CASSQDFRYSYEQYF. The CDR3 DNA reads as TGTGCCAGCAGCCAAGATTTCCGTTATTCCTACGAGCAGTACTTC.

This clonotype has a handful of counts. V and J are TRBV13 and TRBJ2-7, with unresolved D. The CDR3 consists of 13 residues. Trimming took 2 bases from V and 0 from J, leaving 5 bases between them. Germline values: CDR1 PRHDT, CDR2 FYEKMQ (reference sequence). In DNA form, the CDR3 reads TGTGCCAGCAGCTTATGGAACTCCTACGAGCAGTACTTC. Its protein product is CASSLWNSYEQYF.

This chain joins TRBV7-9 and TRBJ2-3, with a tentative D call TRBD1 (7 bases). The CDR3 consists of 18 residues. Germline CDR1 reads SEHNR; CDR2 reads FQNEAQ (reference sequence). The V gene lost 4 bases and the J gene lost 1 base, with 21 bases spanning the gap. Here the CDR3 DNA reads TGTGCCAGCAGCTCCATGAAACGGAGGAGGGGGCGCACAGATACGCAGTATTTT. This gives the protein CASSSMKRRRGRTDTQYF.

The V call is TRBV21-1, the J call TRBJ2-4. TRBV21-1 is a recognized pseudogene. The CDR3 consists of 15 residues. The chain's CDR3 is CASSNRILAKNIQYF. The CDR3 DNA reads as TGTGCCAGCAGCAATAGAATTCTAGCCAAAAACATTCAGTACTTC.

The gene calls are TRBV5-1 and TRBJ1-1; 12 bases are a match to TRBD1. The ends lost 4 bases at V and 4 bases at J; junction bases unmatched: 11. Looked up from germline, CDR1 is SGHRS and CDR2 is YFSETQ. This CDR3 is built from 17 residues. DNA for the CDR3: TGCGCCAGCAGCCCCGGGACAGGGGGCTCCCGGCTCACTGAAGCTTTCTTT. It encodes CASSPGTGGSRLTEAFF.

The chain carries TRBV5-1 and TRBJ1-1, with TRBD1 identical over 10 bases. CDR1 and CDR2 from the germline V gene are SGHRS and YFSETQ. CDR3 length: 16 amino acids. Trimming at V came to 0 bases and at J to 6 bases, leaving 8 bases not matched to a gene. The CDR3 spells CASSLATGTGAAEAFF. The CDR3 DNA follows: TGCGCCAGCAGCTTGGCCACCGGGACAGGGGCCGCTGAAGCTTTCTTT.

This clonotype has just one count. The chain joins TRBV20-1 to TRBJ2-3; 10 nucleotides line up with TRBD2. Germline V gene data show CDR1 as DFQATT and CDR2 as SNEGSKA (reference sequence). The CDR3 is made up of 16 amino acids. The CDR3 bases are TGCACTATAACCGGCGGCGGACTAGCGGACACAGATACGCAGTATTTT. It translates to CTITGGGLADTDTQYF.